The text below deals with one T cell receptor (beta chain). No cognate antigen has been identified for it. No much larger clonotype is one base removed from it; base qualities were not supplied. The reads were generated on an Illumina HiSeq 1500. TCRdb took the public reads, trimmed them with fastp at Q25, ran MiXCR for clone calling and kept in-frame beta chains. A single entry per CDR3 protein holds the most common genes and DNA from its merged rows. A total of 150,000 or so distinct CDR3 sequences appear in this sample, less than 25% of them only once. 25% of the sample goes to the ten largest clones. The treatment or condition label for this specimen denotes: in vitro stimulation with specific CMV peptide epitopes to enrich CMV-specific T cells. This record belongs to a study of T cell repertoires in cytomegalovirus infection (dated by TCRdb to about 2019). For context, the study as a whole: Alongside well-studied HLA-B-restricted epitopes, the peptide stimulations were aimed at recently identified HLA-C-restricted CMV epitopes, whose presentation resists viral immunomodulation. The HLA type of each donor mattered for the analysis, because public TCR beta signatures pointed to carriage of CMV infection along with the matching HLA type. Broad study findings and their caveats: The ex vivo response was dominated by HLA-C-restricted CMV-specific TCR beta clonotypes, and the single most frequent clonotype in two of eight donors was supplied by these HLA-C-restricted clonotypes. In both this cohort and an independent cohort of a few hundred donors, the cumulative frequency of public TCR beta family members distinguished carriers of CMV infection plus the relevant HLA type.

A distance of 12 bases separates the germline ends of V and J, which lose 1 base and 5 bases respectively. From its cysteine to its phenylalanine, the CDR3 spans 14 amino acids. The sequence is cut down to CDR3 DNA, 42 bases in frame from base 1. The germline V gene encodes CDR1 SGHTA and CDR2 FQGNSA. The clonotype comes from a human donor in good health (CMV status not recorded). Some clones in this sample may be carry-over from other donors' samples. The sequence links TRBV7-2 to TRBJ2-7, with the D segment identity uncertain. The sequencing used CD8+ T cells from cultured PBMCs, collected from culture after CMV antigen stimulation. In nucleotide form, the sequence is TGTGCCAGCAGCTTAGGAACGTTTAAGAACGAGCAGTACTTC. Translated, it gives CASSLGTFKNEQYF.